Listed here is a single T cell receptor (beta chain). CDR1 and CDR2 (germline): SSHAT, FNYEAQ (reference sequence). J gave up 6 bases and V 5 bases, and 13 bases lay outside the gene matches. The CDR3 sequence is 16 residues long. This table comes from immunoSEQ multiplex PCR, and its TCRdb copy is limited to in-frame clones, with some not included. The repertoire holds roughly 200,000 clones, with around 72% as singletons. The data belong to a study of cytotoxic CD8 clonotypes in ibrutinib-treated CLL. The rearrangement uses TRBV7-7 and TRBJ2-7; TRBD2 agrees at 10 bases. The sample was PBMCs, taken after 24 months of ibrutinib treatment. The sequence was obtained from a human donor with chronic lymphocytic leukemia. The DNA of the CDR3 is TGTGCCAGCAGCCCCATGGGGCTAGCGGGAGTCAGCGAGCAGTACTTC. It translates to CASSPMGLAGVSEQYF.